Listed below are T cell receptor beta chains from one sample, sequenced in a study of blood T cell repertoires in COVID-19. Using immunoSEQ multiplex PCR, the repertoire was profiled, and TCRdb retains in-frame clones only, with some absent. The profile shows some 35,000 clones, 82% of them singletons. The sequenced material came from peripheral blood. These receptors were obtained from an older man with active or convalescent COVID-19. CDR3s include the opening cysteine and the closing phenylalanine or tryptophan. D genes are given only for firm matches. Only some rows state a clone size, as once, few, many or a class for expanded clones.

CDR3nt: TGTGCCAGCAGCTGGACTAGCGGGAGCACAGATACGCAGTATTTT
CDR3aa: CASSWTSGSTDTQYF
len: 15
j_gene: TRBJ2-3
abundance: NA
d_gene: TRBD2
v_gene: TRBV3-1/TRBV3-2

CDR3nt: TGTGCCAGCAGACCCATACAGGCCCCCGGGGAGCTGTTTTTT
CDR3aa: CASRPIQAPGELFF
len: 14
j_gene: TRBJ2-2
abundance: NA
d_gene: NA
v_gene: TRBV27

CDR3nt: TGTGCCAGCAGCTTTAGTGCGTCCTATGGCTACACCTTC
CDR3aa: CASSFSASYGYTF
len: 13
j_gene: TRBJ1-2
abundance: once
d_gene: NA
v_gene: TRBV11-3

CDR3nt: TGTGCCAGCAGTGAACTAGCGGGTGACAATGAGCAGTTCTTC
CDR3aa: CASSELAGDNEQFF
len: 14
j_gene: TRBJ2-1
abundance: NA
d_gene: TRBD2
v_gene: TRBV6-1

CDR3nt: TGTGCCAGCAGCTTACGAGCGGGGGAATCCTACGAGCAGTACTTC
CDR3aa: CASSLRAGESYEQYF
len: 15
j_gene: TRBJ2-7
abundance: NA
d_gene: TRBD2
v_gene: TRBV5-5

CDR3nt: TGTGCCAACGCCGGGACTAGGATTACAGATACGCAGTATTTT
CDR3aa: CANAGTRITDTQYF
len: 14
j_gene: TRBJ2-3
abundance: NA
d_gene: TRBD2
v_gene: TRBV2

CDR3nt: TGTGCCAGCAGCTGGACCCCCGGAGGCCAGCAGTACTTC
CDR3aa: CASSWTPGGQQYF
len: 13
j_gene: TRBJ2-7
abundance: NA
d_gene: NA
v_gene: TRBV11-2

CDR3nt: TGTGCCAGCAGGGAGACAGGATCGGAATCACCCCTCCACTTT
CDR3aa: CASRETGSESPLHF
len: 14
j_gene: TRBJ1-6
abundance: NA
d_gene: NA
v_gene: TRBV28

CDR3nt: TGCGCCAGCAGACGAGACATGAACACTGAAGCTTTCTTT
CDR3aa: CASRRDMNTEAFF
len: 13
j_gene: TRBJ1-1
abundance: NA
d_gene: NA
v_gene: TRBV5-1

CDR3nt: TGTAAGGGGTCGGTGGTTTACTACAATGAGCAGTTCTTC
CDR3aa: CKGSVVYYNEQFF
len: 13
j_gene: TRBJ2-1
abundance: NA
d_gene: NA
v_gene: TRBV7-6

CDR3nt: TGCGCCAGCAGCCAGACAGGCCCGATGAACACTGAAGCTTTCTTT
CDR3aa: CASSQTGPMNTEAFF
len: 15
j_gene: TRBJ1-1
abundance: NA
d_gene: NA
v_gene: TRBV5-1